This T cell receptor (beta chain) was documented in a study of lymphopenia after photon versus proton radiotherapy. The table came from immunoSEQ multiplex PCR; TCRdb's copy has only in-frame clones and leaves some out. The table records around 25,000 clones, 84% of them present only once. Germline CDR1 reads SGHTA; CDR2 reads FQGNSA. The CDR3 length is 15 residues. V gave up 5 bases and J gave up 1 base; unmatched junction bases: 4. The sequences come from peripheral blood, collected from a patient treated with photon-based radiotherapy. The V and J genes are TRBV7-2 and TRBJ2-2, with TRBD1 identical over 7 bases. This TCR derives from a man aged 40-49 years with gastric cancer. CDR3 bases: TGTGCCAGCAGCCGAAACAGGGGGAACACCGGGGAGCTGTTTTTT. Residues: CASSRNRGNTGELFF.